This paragraph reports one T cell receptor beta chain. Its target is unknown. These data originate in a study of regulatory T cells in long-lasting Graves disease. Germline CDR1 reads ENHRY; CDR2 reads SYGVKD. Deletions cut 5 bases from V and 3 bases from J, with 10 bases between. The CDR3 extends over 13 amino acids. CDR3 regions were amplified by Arm-PCR using iRepertoire HTBI primers to build TCR beta libraries. In TCRdb, the multiplex PCR reads were re-called with MiXCR into one record per CDR3 protein. The table shows fewer than 450,000 distinct CDR3 sequences, with 23% occurring only once. Sample time point: persistent/refractory GD, antithyroid drugs over 5 years with positive TRAb. Construction of the TCR library relied on RNA isolated from PBMCs. Study-level points and caveats: Patients whose Graves' disease persisted exhibited lower TCR diversity than those newly diagnosed.

This TCR came from a female donor with Graves disease. The starting material was peripheral blood mononuclear cells (PBMCs), obtained when the disease was refractory, from a patient treated with antithyroid drugs. V usage is TRBV10-3 and J usage is TRBJ1-1; a possible D gene is TRBD1 (5 bases). CDR3 loop: CAISRDGDTEAFF. The CDR3, as DNA: TGTGCCATCAGTAGGGACGGAGACACTGAAGCTTTCTTT.